One sample yielded the 11 T cell receptor beta chains listed below, sequenced in a study of T cell changes during pregnancy in multiple sclerosis (dated by TCRdb to between 2018 and 2020). The library was obtained by the immunoSEQ multiplex PCR assay. This is the immuneACCESS table as TCRdb keeps it, with only in-frame sequences that have V and J called. A part of the clones is gone; compared with another copy, unresolved V genes explain less than half, and the rest is unexplained. Across this sample there are some 60,000 clones, with approximately 90% seen only once. About 0.38% of the sample is held by the ten biggest clonotypes. This sample comprised CD4+ T cells from peripheral blood mononuclear cells, obtained in the third trimester of pregnancy. These receptors all stem from a female donor with multiple sclerosis, enrolled in a pregnancy study.

This clone was counted only a few times. This rearrangement joins TRBV5-1 to TRBJ1-1; D not certain. This CDR3 has 13 residues. The V gene's germline CDR1 is SGHRS and CDR2 YFSETQ. V lost 5 bases to trimming and J lost 0 bases, with 8 bases between them. CDR3 nucleotides: TGCGCCAGCAGATTTACAGTGAACACTGAAGCTTTCTTT. Residues: CASRFTVNTEAFF.

A single count supports this clone. The chain employs TRBV2 and TRBJ1-4, with 10 bases identical to TRBD1. The ends lost 6 bases at V and 7 bases at J; junction bases unmatched: 14. Looked up from germline, CDR1 is SNHLY and CDR2 is FYNNEI. The CDR3 length is 17 residues. DNA of the CDR3: TGTGCCAGCAGCCCCGGGACAGGGGCCCCACTGAGTGAAAAACTGTTTTTT. It is translated as CASSPGTGAPLSEKLFF. Full variable domain (remainder filled in from reference TRBV2 and TRBJ1-4): EPEVTQTPSHQVTQMGQEVILRCVPISNHLYFYWYRQILGQKVEFLVSFYNNEISEKSEIFDDQFSVERPDGSNFTLKIRSTKLEDSAMYFCASSPGTGAPLSEKLFFGSGTQLSVL.

The gene calls are TRBV20-1 and TRBJ1-6; unclear D gene. The CDR3 sequence is 11 residues long. Germline V lookup: CDR1 DFQATT, CDR2 SNEGSKA (reference sequence). Trimming pared 4 bases from V and 14 bases from J, leaving 12 bases between. The CDR3 DNA reads as TGCAGTGCTACCGACCAGCGGACCCTCCACTTT. Translated, it gives CSATDQRTLHF.

The rearrangement uses TRBV7-2 and TRBJ2-4, with TRBD1 matching over 10 bases. Germline V gene lookup returns CDR1 SGHTA and CDR2 FQGNSA. The junction had 2 bases not matched to a gene; V was cut back by 2 bases and J by 7 bases. The CDR3 has 14 amino acids. Here the CDR3 reads CASSLPGQGNIQYF. Here the CDR3 DNA reads TGTGCCAGCAGCTTACCGGGACAGGGGAACATTCAGTACTTC.

The J gene is TRBJ2-3, the V gene TRBV5-1; 9 nucleotides match TRBD2. Per the germline V gene, CDR1 is SGHRS and CDR2 is YFSETQ. Losses at the gene ends were 4 bases for V and 0 bases for J; bases not matched to a gene: 6. The CDR3 length is 16 residues. The CDR3 loop is CASSPGSGSSTDTQYF. DNA for the CDR3: TGCGCCAGCAGCCCGGGTAGCGGGAGTAGCACAGATACGCAGTATTTT.

The chain employs TRBV6-5 and TRBJ1-2; 8 positions agree with TRBD1. CDR3 length equals 15 residues. V lost 5 bases to trimming and J lost 7 bases; unmatched junction nucleotides: 12. Germline V gene sequence: CDR1 MNHEY, CDR2 SVGAGI. CDR3 amino acids: CASSLDRVLLFGYTF. DNA for the CDR3: TGTGCCAGCAGTCTGGACAGGGTACTATTGTTTGGCTACACCTTC.

V is TRBV29-1 and J is TRBJ2-5, with D perhaps TRBD1 (6 bases). CDR3 length: 14 amino acids. Germline V gene lookup returns CDR1 SQVTM and CDR2 ANQGSEA. Trimming removed 7 bases at V and 2 bases at J, with 17 bases between. CDR3 nucleotide sequence: TGCAGCGGAGGGCCCAGGGGCCCTCAAGAGACCCAGTACTTC. Protein: CSGGPRGPQETQYF.

V is TRBV18 and J is TRBJ2-7; a possible D gene is TRBD1 (5 bases). Trimming removed 5 bases from V and 0 bases from J, with 14 bases in between. The CDR3 length is 15 residues. Germline V CDR1 and CDR2: KGHSH, LQKENI. CDR3 in amino acids: CASSGSLDTSYEQYF. The CDR3 coding sequence is TGTGCCAGCTCAGGAAGCCTGGACACCTCCTACGAGCAGTACTTC.

The chain uses TRBV2 and TRBJ2-1, with D perhaps matching TRBD2 (6 bases). V shed 6 bases and J shed 1 base, with 22 bases lying between them. Germline values: CDR1 SNHLY, CDR2 FYNNEI. The CDR3 has 18 residues. The DNA for the CDR3 is TGTGCCAGCAGAATAATGGAAGCGGGTTGGGCGTCCTACAATGAGCAGTTCTTC. This gives the protein CASRIMEAGWASYNEQFF.

The chain couples TRBV27 to TRBJ1-5, with D possibly TRBD1 on 6 matching bases. Germline CDR1 MNHEY, CDR2 SMNVEV (reference sequence). The CDR3 runs to 16 residues. V was trimmed by 10 bases and J by 0 bases, leaving 19 bases between them. In DNA form, the CDR3 reads TGTGCCACCGCCCCGGGGAGGGGGAATAGCAATCAGCCCCAGCATTTT. It codes for CATAPGRGNSNQPQHF.

A single count supports this clone. The chain's CDR3 is CASETGNRYGYTF. The DNA for the CDR3 is TGTGCCAGCGAGACAGGGAATAGATATGGCTACACCTTC. V usage is TRBV28 and J usage is TRBJ1-2; 7 bases are a match to TRBD1. V trimming: 8 bases; J trimming: 5 bases; junction bases outside the gene matches: 8. This CDR3 has 13 amino acids. Germline V CDR1 and CDR2: MDHEN, SYDVKM.